A single count supports the clone carrying this T cell receptor (beta chain). Its specificity is unknown. Different DNA sequences within this sample yield the same CDR3. This sample is drawn from a study of shared clonotypes between healthy human individuals. Study findings and constraints: Clonotypes which were not shared had lower generation probabilities than clonotypes that all four donors shared. Some naive CD4 clonotypes, 4% to 6%, turned up in common across a handful of donors.

Germline-derived CDR1 and CDR2 are SGHVS and FNYEAQ. The CDR3 extends over 15 amino acids. J was trimmed by 1 base and V by 1 base; bases with no gene match: 2. Only in-frame clones appear in the TCRdb table, and some are missing; sequencing was by immunoSEQ multiplex PCR. The data hold 1,400,000 or so clones, with just under 99% observed a single time. The sequencing sample was made of naive CD4+ T cells sorted from blood. The subset here: CD45RA+ positively selected. This receptor was obtained from a man aged 25 to 45 in good health. The chain recombines TRBV7-6 with TRBJ2-3; 7 bases line up with TRBD2. The CDR3 DNA reads TGTGCCAGCAGCTTAGGAACTAGCGGCACAGATACGCAGTATTTT. Translating it yields CASSLGTSGTDTQYF.